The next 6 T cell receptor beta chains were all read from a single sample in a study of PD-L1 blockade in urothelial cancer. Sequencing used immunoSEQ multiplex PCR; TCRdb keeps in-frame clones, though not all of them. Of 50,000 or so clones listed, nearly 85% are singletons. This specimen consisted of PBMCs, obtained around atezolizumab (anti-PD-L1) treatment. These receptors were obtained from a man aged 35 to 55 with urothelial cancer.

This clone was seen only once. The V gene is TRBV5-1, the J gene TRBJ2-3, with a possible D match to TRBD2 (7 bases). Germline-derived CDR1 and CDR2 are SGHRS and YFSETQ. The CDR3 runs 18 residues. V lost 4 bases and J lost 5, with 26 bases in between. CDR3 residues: CASSRGGRELSGGDTQYF. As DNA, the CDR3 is TGCGCCAGCAGCCGAGGGGGGCGGGAGCTATCTGGGGGAGATACGCAGTATTTT.

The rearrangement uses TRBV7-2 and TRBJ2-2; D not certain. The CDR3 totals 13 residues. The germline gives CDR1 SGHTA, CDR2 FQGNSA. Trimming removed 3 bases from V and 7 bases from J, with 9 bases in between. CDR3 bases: TGTGCCAGCAGCTTCGTGCGGATCGGGGAGCTGTTTTTT. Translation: CASSFVRIGELFF.

The CDR3 nucleotides read TGTGCCAGCTCACCGACAGAAGAGACCCAGTACTTC. The encoded protein is CASSPTEETQYF. The chain couples TRBV18 to TRBJ2-5; possible D gene TRBD1, 5 bases. Germline lookup yields CDR1 KGHSH and CDR2 LQKENI. Trimming stripped 3 bases from V and 3 bases from J, with 5 bases between. The CDR3 is 12 residues long.

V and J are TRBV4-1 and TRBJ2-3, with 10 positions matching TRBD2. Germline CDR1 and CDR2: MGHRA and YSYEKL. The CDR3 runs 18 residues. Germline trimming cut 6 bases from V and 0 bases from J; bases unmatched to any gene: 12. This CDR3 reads CASSRGLAEATSTDTQYF. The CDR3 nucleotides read TGCGCCAGCAGTCGAGGACTAGCGGAGGCGACTAGCACAGATACGCAGTATTTT.

CDR3 sequence: CAWSLGYIGDEQFF. In nucleotides, the CDR3 is TGTGCCTGGAGTCTAGGTTATATCGGGGATGAGCAGTTCTTC. This sequence joins TRBV30 and TRBJ2-1; possible D gene TRBD2, 5 bases. Germline CDR1 and CDR2: GTSNPN and SVGIG (reference sequence). Between the trimmed V and J ends, which lost 2 bases and 8 bases, there was a span of 16 bases. The CDR3 totals 14 residues.

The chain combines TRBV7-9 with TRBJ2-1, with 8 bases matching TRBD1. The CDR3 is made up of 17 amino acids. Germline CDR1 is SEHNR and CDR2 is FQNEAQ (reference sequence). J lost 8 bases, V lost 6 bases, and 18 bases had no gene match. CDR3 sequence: CASRPPQTGVKVDEQFF. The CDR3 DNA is TGTGCCAGCAGGCCCCCTCAGACAGGGGTAAAGGTTGATGAGCAGTTCTTC.